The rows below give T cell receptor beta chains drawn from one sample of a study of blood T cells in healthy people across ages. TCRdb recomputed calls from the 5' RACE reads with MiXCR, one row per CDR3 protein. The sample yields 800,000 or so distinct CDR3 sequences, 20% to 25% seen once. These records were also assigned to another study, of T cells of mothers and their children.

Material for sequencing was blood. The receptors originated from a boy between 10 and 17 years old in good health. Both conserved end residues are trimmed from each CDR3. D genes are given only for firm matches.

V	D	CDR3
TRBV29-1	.	GVRGWNTGELF
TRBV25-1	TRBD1	ASSGQGTHYEQY
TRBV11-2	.	ASSLFVNPGNTIY
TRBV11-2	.	ASSLSSGADEQF
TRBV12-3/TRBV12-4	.	ASRHVVIGDTEAF
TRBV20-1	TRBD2	SGPLGGLAGGETQY
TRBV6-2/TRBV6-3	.	ASSYTRTRVEAF
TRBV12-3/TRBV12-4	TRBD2	ASRGLAGEQDTQY
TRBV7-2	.	ASSLTPNGAYNEQF
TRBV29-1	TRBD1	SVDGTGADTQY
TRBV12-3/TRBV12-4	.	ASSSGVPLH
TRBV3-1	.	ASSQGDAGKKTQY
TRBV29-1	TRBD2	SVRTSGSNEQF
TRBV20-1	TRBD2	SARAGTRVSYNEQF
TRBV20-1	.	SALQSGSAETQY
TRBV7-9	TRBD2	ASRAGGSSYEQY
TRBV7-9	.	ASSPRIVDEQF
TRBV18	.	ASSPAGEGYGYT
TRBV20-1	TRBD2	SANVAGKDYEQY
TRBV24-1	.	ATSDLYKLY
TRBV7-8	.	ASSLLAARGTQY
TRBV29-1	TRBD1	SVRTGDEQY
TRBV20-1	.	SARDQGYNTGELF
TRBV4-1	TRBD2	ASSHGGGLNEQF
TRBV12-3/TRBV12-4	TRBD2	ASSPSGSPTYEQY
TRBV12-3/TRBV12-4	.	ASSFGPNTGELF
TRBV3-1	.	ASSQYTGVDTQY